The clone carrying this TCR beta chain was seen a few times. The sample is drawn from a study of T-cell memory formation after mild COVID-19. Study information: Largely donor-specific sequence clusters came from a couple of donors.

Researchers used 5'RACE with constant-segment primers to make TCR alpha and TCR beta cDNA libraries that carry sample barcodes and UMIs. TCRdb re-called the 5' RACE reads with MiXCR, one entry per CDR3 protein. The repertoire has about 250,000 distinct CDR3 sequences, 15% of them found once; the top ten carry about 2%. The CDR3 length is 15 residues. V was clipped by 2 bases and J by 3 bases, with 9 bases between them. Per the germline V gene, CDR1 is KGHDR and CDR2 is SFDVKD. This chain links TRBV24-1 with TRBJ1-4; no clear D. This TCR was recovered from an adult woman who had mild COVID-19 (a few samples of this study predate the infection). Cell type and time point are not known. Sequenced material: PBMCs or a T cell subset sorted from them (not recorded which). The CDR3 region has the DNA TGTGCCACCAGTGATTCGCGGCGGGCTAATGAAAAACTGTTTTTT. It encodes CATSDSRRANEKLFF.